This T cell receptor (beta chain) originates from a study of blood T cell repertoires in COVID-19. Whole-study context: PBMCs, B-cell-depleted T cells, or T cells were the source of the cDNA or gDNA that made up the material.

This clone was detected only once. Some clones are missing from TCRdb's copy, which holds only in-frame ones; the method was immunoSEQ multiplex PCR. Of more than 200,000 clones listed, roughly 90% are singletons. V lost 3 bases to trimming and J lost 10 bases, with 19 bases between them. CDR3 length equals 16 residues. Per the germline V gene, CDR1 is MNHEY and CDR2 is SMNVEV (reference sequence). The chain links TRBV27 to TRBJ1-6; D possibly corresponds to TRBD1 (6 bases). The sequenced sample consisted of peripheral blood. The TCR comes from a man younger than 40 with active or convalescent COVID-19. Here the CDR3 DNA reads TGTGCCAGCAGTTTCGCTGGGGGACAAAGTGCCTCACCCCTCCACTTT. It encodes CASSFAGGQSASPLHF.